A selection of T cell receptor beta chains follows, all from one sample in a study of cytomegalovirus exposure and HLA in healthy donors. TCRdb's copy holds only in-frame clones and misses some; the assay was immunoSEQ multiplex PCR. The profile covers about 220,000 clones, with 60% to 80% appearing a single time and 1.8% taken by the ten largest. Source material: PBMCs. The origin of the receptors is a woman in her 30s in good health and CMV-seronegative. Both conserved end residues are part of each CDR3. A D gene is named only where the DNA matches it firmly. Where a row states a size, it is once, few, many or the class of an expanded clone; other rows omit it.

j_call	v_call	clone_size	d_call	cdr3_nt	cdr3_aa
TRBJ1-1	TRBV9	.	.	TGTGCCAGCAGCGTAGCACTGGGGTCCCCGGGGGGCACTGAAGCTTTCTTT	CASSVALGSPGGTEAFF
TRBJ1-2	TRBV4-1	.	.	TGCGCCAGCAGCCAAGAGGTCGGGGGGCTGTCCTATGGCTACACCTTC	CASSQEVGGLSYGYTF
TRBJ2-7	TRBV5-8	.	TRBD1	TGTGCCAGCAGCCCGGACAGGGGGTCCTACGAGCAGTACTTC	CASSPDRGSYEQYF
TRBJ1-2	TRBV6-1	.	.	TGTGCCAGCAGGTCCAGGGGCGAAGCTGGCTACACCTTC	CASRSRGEAGYTF
TRBJ2-1	TRBV20-1	.	.	TGCAGTGCTCTGAGCTGGAATGAGCAGTTCTTC	CSALSWNEQFF
TRBJ1-4	TRBV30	.	.	TGTGCCTGGGGCGGCCGTGGGGAAAAACTGTTTTTT	CAWGGRGEKLFF
TRBJ2-2	TRBV11-2	.	TRBD2	TGTGCCAGCAGCTTAGGGACTAGCGCCCCGACCGGGGAGCTGTTTTTT	CASSLGTSAPTGELFF
TRBJ2-2	TRBV19	.	.	TGTGCCAGTAGTGGGGGGTCGGGGGAACGCACCGGGGAGCTGTTTTTT	CASSGGSGERTGELFF
TRBJ1-2	TRBV12-5	.	TRBD1	TGTGCTAGTGGTTCCATTAATTTCCGGGACAGGGAATATCGGAACTATGGCTACACCTTC	CASGSINFRDREYRNYGYTF
TRBJ2-3	TRBV11-2	.	TRBD2	TGTGCCAGCAGCTTAGATCTTGCTAGCGGGATGACGAATACGCAGTATTTT	CASSLDLASGMTNTQYF
TRBJ1-6	TRBV18	.	TRBD1	TGTGCCAGCTCAAAGGACAGGTCTGGTCTGAATTCACCCCTCCACTTT	CASSKDRSGLNSPLHF
TRBJ2-3	TRBV6-1	few	TRBD2	TGTGCCAGCAGTGAAACTAGCGGGGGGGCTGATACGCAGTATTTT	CASSETSGGADTQYF
TRBJ1-5	TRBV15	.	.	TGTGCCACCAGCAGAGACAGGGCCAATCAGCCCCAGCATTTT	CATSRDRANQPQHF
TRBJ1-4	TRBV19	.	.	TGTGCCAGTAGTACAGGGGCAACTAATGAAAAACTGTTTTTT	CASSTGATNEKLFF
TRBJ1-1	TRBV7-3	.	TRBD1	TGTGCCAGCCTACGACCAATTGAGGGGGCAGAGGACACTGAAGCTTTCTTT	CASLRPIEGAEDTEAFF
TRBJ1-3	TRBV7-2	.	TRBD1	TGTGCCAGCAGCTATGGTACAGGGGGTACTGGAAACACCATATATTTT	CASSYGTGGTGNTIYF
TRBJ2-1	TRBV2	once	TRBD2	TGTGCCAGCAGTGCAGGGACTAGCGGGAGATGGCATGAGCAGTTCTTC	CASSAGTSGRWHEQFF
TRBJ2-6	TRBV9	.	.	TGTGCCAGCAGCCCGTCTGGGGCCAACGTCCTGACTTTC	CASSPSGANVLTF
TRBJ1-3	TRBV30	few	.	TGTGCCTGGAAAGTACAGGGCGGCGGAAACACCATATATTTT	CAWKVQGGGNTIYF
TRBJ1-3	TRBV5-1	.	TRBD1	TGCGCCAGCAGCTTCGGGACAGGGGTCAACACCATATATTTT	CASSFGTGVNTIYF
TRBJ1-1	TRBV7-9	.	.	TGTTCCAGCAGCAAAGAGACCGACAGTGAAGCTTTCTTT	CSSSKETDSEAFF
TRBJ2-2	TRBV30	.	TRBD2	TGTGCCTGGAGTGCCGGACTAGTTACCGGGGAGCTGTTTTTT	CAWSAGLVTGELFF
TRBJ1-2	TRBV5-4	few	.	TGTGCCAGCAGCTTACAGGGCCAAACCTATGGCTACACCTTC	CASSLQGQTYGYTF
TRBJ2-3	TRBV11-2	few	TRBD2	TGTGCCAGCAGTCGGGGGGGCAGCACAGATACGCAGTATTTT	CASSRGGSTDTQYF
TRBJ2-6	TRBV5-5	.	.	TGTGCCAGCAGCTTGGTTTCTTGGGCTACTGGGGCCAACGTCCTGACTTTC	CASSLVSWATGANVLTF
TRBJ1-1	TRBV7-9	few	.	TGTGCCAGCAACCTGGGGGGGGGAAACACTGAAGCTTTCTTT	CASNLGGGNTEAFF
TRBJ1-1	TRBV7-9	.	.	TGTGCCAGCAGCTTACGGGGGGAAGCCGAACGGGCTTTCTTT	CASSLRGEAERAFF
TRBJ1-2	TRBV11-2	.	.	TGTGCCAGCAGCTTAGATGGCCGGGGAGGTTATGGCTACACCTTC	CASSLDGRGGYGYTF
TRBJ2-2	TRBV7-7	.	.	TGTGCTAGCAGCTTCGACTCCTCGAACACCGGGGAGCTGTTTTTT	CASSFDSSNTGELFF
TRBJ2-5	TRBV5-1	.	TRBD1	TGCGCCAGCAGCTGGACAGGGGAAGAGACCCAGTACTTC	CASSWTGEETQYF
TRBJ2-1	TRBV7-9	few	.	TGTGCCAGCTCCCGGGGGACTTATGGTGAGCAGTTCTTC	CASSRGTYGEQFF
TRBJ2-7	TRBV27	.	.	TGTGCCAGCAGTTTGGGCGGGAACTCCTACGAGCAGTACTTC	CASSLGGNSYEQYF
TRBJ2-3	TRBV2	.	TRBD2	TGTGCCAGCCTCGGGACTAGCGGGAGCACAGATACGCAGTATTTT	CASLGTSGSTDTQYF
TRBJ2-1	TRBV15	.	TRBD2	TGTGCCACCAGCAGAGATGCGGTAGCGGGAGAGGTCAATGAGCAGTTCTTC	CATSRDAVAGEVNEQFF
TRBJ1-2	TRBV19	.	.	TGTGCCAGTAGTATAGGCGGGACGGGGCGCGGCTATGGCTACACCTTC	CASSIGGTGRGYGYTF
TRBJ1-5	TRBV6-5	.	.	TGTGCCAGCAGCGAGACAAGCAATCAGCCCCAGCATTTT	CASSETSNQPQHF
TRBJ2-7	TRBV27	.	TRBD2	TGTGCCAGCAGTTTATCTAAGACTAGCGGGAGGGCGGAGTACTTC	CASSLSKTSGRAEYF
TRBJ2-7	TRBV18	.	TRBD2	TGTGTCAGCTCACCACCGGTGGGGTCTAGCGGTGACTACGAGCAGTACTTC	CVSSPPVGSSGDYEQYF
TRBJ1-1	TRBV6-5	.	.	TGTGCCTCGCGGTATAGAACTTACACTGAAGCTTTCTTT	CASRYRTYTEAFF
TRBJ1-1	TRBV19	.	.	TGTGCCAGTAGTATACAGACAGAAAACACTGAAGCTTTCTTT	CASSIQTENTEAFF
TRBJ2-7	TRBV19	.	TRBD1	TGTGCCAGTAGTATAGCCTCCCGGACAGGCTACGAGCAGTACTTC	CASSIASRTGYEQYF
TRBJ2-6	TRBV10-3	.	.	TGTGCCATCAGTGAGGGACAATCTGGGGCCAACGTCCTGACTTTC	CAISEGQSGANVLTF
TRBJ1-2	TRBV19	.	TRBD1	TGTGCCAGTAGTGACAGGGAGGTTGGCTACACCTTC	CASSDREVGYTF
TRBJ1-1	TRBV7-6	.	.	TGTGCCAGCAGCCCAGAGCGGGGCACTGAAGCTTTCTTT	CASSPERGTEAFF
TRBJ2-5	TRBV9	.	.	TGTGCCAGCAGCGTAGTTGCTAGCGAGGGGACCCAGTACTTC	CASSVVASEGTQYF
TRBJ2-1	TRBV10-1	.	.	TGCGCCAGCAGTGAAACCTTGAGAAATGAGCAGTTCTTC	CASSETLRNEQFF
TRBJ1-1	TRBV5-1	.	.	TGCGCCAGCAGCACCGACACGGCCCAGAACACTGAAGCTTTCTTT	CASSTDTAQNTEAFF
TRBJ2-3	TRBV11-3	.	.	TGTGCCAGCAGCCCTAGCGAACCAGGTACGCAGTATTTT	CASSPSEPGTQYF
TRBJ2-5	TRBV21-1	.	.	TGTGCCAGCAGCAAACCATTTACAGGGGGGCAAGAGACCCAGTACTTC	CASSKPFTGGQETQYF
TRBJ1-1	TRBV6-5	.	.	TGTGCCAGCAGTGCCACAGGGAACACTGAAGCTTTCTTT	CASSATGNTEAFF